The T cell receptor beta chain described here comes from a study of T cells after yellow fever vaccination. In this sample, this clonotype turned up a few times. Antigen specificity is unknown. General study findings and limits: The bulk population could contribute abundant contaminating clonotypes to FACS-sorted repertoires. Post-booster repertoires contained most primary-vaccination clones again (approximately 95% CD4, about 90% CD8). The secondary response was weaker but peaked faster, day 5 versus 15.

TCRdb called the 5' RACE reads again in MiXCR, with one record for every CDR3 protein. Of tens of thousands of distinct CDR3 sequences listed, around 7% are singletons. There are 13 residues in the CDR3. Per germline, CDR1 LGHNA and CDR2 YSLEER. The V and J ends lost 4 bases and 4 bases respectively, with 8 bases between them. The origin of this receptor is a man aged 25 to 40 who received the YFV17D yellow fever vaccine. The chain uses TRBV4-3 and TRBJ1-5; no firm D call. Material: CD8+ T cells sorted from PBMCs, obtained on the day of the yellow fever booster vaccination. The CDR3 region has the DNA TGCGCCAGCAGCCCGACGGAGAATCAGCCCCAGCATTTT. Residues: CASSPTENQPQHF.